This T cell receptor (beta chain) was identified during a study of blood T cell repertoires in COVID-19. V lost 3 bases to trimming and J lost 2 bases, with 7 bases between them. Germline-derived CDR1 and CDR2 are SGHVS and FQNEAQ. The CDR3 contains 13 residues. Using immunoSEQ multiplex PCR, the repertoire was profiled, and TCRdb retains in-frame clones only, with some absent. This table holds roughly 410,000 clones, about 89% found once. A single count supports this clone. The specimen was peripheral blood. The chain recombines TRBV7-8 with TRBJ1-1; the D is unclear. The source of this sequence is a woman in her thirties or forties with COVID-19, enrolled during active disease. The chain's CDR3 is CASSFQANTEAFF. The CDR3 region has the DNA TGTGCCAGCAGCTTCCAGGCTAACACTGAAGCTTTCTTT.